One TCR beta chain is described in this entry. Its antigen remains unidentified. No much larger clone exists at a distance of one base, and base qualities are not known. CDR1 LNHNV and CDR2 YYDKDF are derived from the germline V gene (reference sequence). The V end loses 0 bases and the J end loses 8 bases, and a stretch of 16 bases separates them. Counted from cysteine to phenylalanine, this CDR3 has 16 amino acids. Of the read, only the CDR3 DNA is kept; its 48 bases are in frame from base 1. These data are taken from a study of cytomegalovirus exposure and HLA in healthy donors (dated by TCRdb to 2015 to 2018). Context from the whole study: In an earlier analysis of 450 to 750 of the donors, less than 350 Gb of sequence data and approximately 100 million unique TCR beta sequences from 180 million or so T cells were reported. HLA typing included class I and class II loci at four-digit resolution. In the later analysis, no new phenotypic data were used to find candidate immune exposures; instead, reliance was placed on TCR beta sequences and their occurrence across donors. All discovery cohort repertoires had been generated using a single sequencing platform. Five DR-DQ haplotypes were handled as single units for association and clustering because linkage in the cohort was strong. An earlier analysis of nearly 600 of the donors applied high-throughput TCR beta sequencing to assess whether each TCR beta V gene segment acted as functional or pseudogenic. Across under 500 genotyped donors of the cohort, an average of approximately 200,000 unique TCR beta nucleotide sequences per donor were sequenced, and approximately 19% of those sequences were non-productive. A later analysis re-analyzed previously published TCR beta repertoires from approximately 670 donors and added high-resolution HLA genotyping to study TCR occurrence patterns. An early release that covered fewer than 800 HLA-typed donors contained approximately 320 gigabases of sequencing data and 75 million to 100 million unique TCR sequences. The T cell repertoires of around 730 subjects were profiled by immunosequencing and related to cytomegalovirus serostatus. Genome-wide SNP genotypes for about 65% of the 666 donors were used in a later genetic analysis, which treated that subset as a discovery cohort. Alongside the repertoire data, information on donor age, sex, ethnicity and CMV serostatus was compiled. The study aimed to test whether cataloging public T cell receptors could reveal signatures of past pathogen exposure. The study combined high-throughput TCR immunosequencing, statistical association of individual TCRs with disease status, and machine learning to predict cytomegalovirus infection status. Along with the approximately 620-subject first cohort, a separate validation cohort of over a hundred different subjects was used. Of the roughly 400 genotyped donors, approximately 80% were placed in the genetic ancestry cluster associated with self-reported Caucasian donors. Typing coverage varied by locus: roughly 620-630 donors for A, B, C, DRB1 and DQB1; around 560 for DQA1; nearly 610 for DPA1; more than 450 for DPB1. The paper as a whole reports these results and caveats: It was suggested by the authors that the approach could potentially be generalized to other disease states and immunological phenotypes. Because HLA typing was unavailable for some donors at each locus, only the typed subset was used in association tests. CMV serostatus was the only immune exposure information available for the cohort. The earlier analysis of about 600 of the donors excluded roughly 16 rarely observed V segments, including chromosome 9 orphons, because counts were too low. The cohort was sequenced for TCR beta chains only, and without alpha or paired-chain data the features that could be detected were limited. According to a later analysis, TCR association rates differed among HLA loci, with DRB1 alleles showing the most associated TCRs and HLA-C alleles showing the fewest. Some IMGT-functional V segments, including TRBV6-2 and TRBV6-3, could not be told apart with the 87-base-pair reads, so those segments were excluded. A later analysis associated 16,951 TCR beta sequences with specific HLA alleles at a false discovery rate of 0.05. V-gene and J-gene trimming of TCR beta chains was associated with a missense DCLRE1C variant in a later genetic analysis, and the association was replicated in an independent cohort. The study listed 164 TCR beta chains as associated with cytomegalovirus. An earlier analysis of approximately 540 of the donors showed that most TCR beta V segments appeared in productive rearrangements either about 87% or about 30% of the time, which broadly matched IMGT annotations. Correlated functional status among segregating V segments might reflect linkage disequilibrium, but an unknown experimental factor could not be ruled out. Assigning TCR associations to individual alleles was difficult when HLA alleles, especially DR and DQ, strongly co-occurred. A later analysis found that most CMV-associated TCR beta chains appeared HLA-restricted, with HLA associations seemingly driven largely by CMV exposure. A further reported finding was that TCR beta sequences accurately predicted the HLA-A and HLA-B alleles for most subjects in the first cohort. Cytomegalovirus status was reported to be diagnosed by the classifier with high specificity and sensitivity in both the original and validation cohorts. In vitro tests confirmed that a few of the cytomegalovirus-associated TCR beta chains recognize cytomegalovirus antigens. Several of the top co-occurrence clusters appeared to be linked to parvovirus B19, influenza, CMV and Epstein-Barr virus, according to a later analysis. While some public TCRs were present in many individuals, most TCR sequences turned up only very rarely across donors. The sequencing pipeline was judged likely to have produced a cluster of highly shared sequence variants as a technical artifact. Compared with equally common non-associated chains, HLA-associated TCR beta chains in a later analysis were more clonally expanded and had lower generation probabilities. A later genetic analysis reported fewer N-insertions in productive TCRs among donors in an Asian-associated ancestry cluster than the roughly 700-donor mean. Presence/absence analyses assumed roughly uniform sequencing depth across donors, an assumption that may not hold.

The cohort comprised some 680 healthy bone marrow donors. Cohort members were all nominally healthy when sampled, although unrecorded immune exposures were likely present. The donor tested CMV seronegative, placing the donor among the 350 or so seronegative members of the cohort. A peripheral blood sample was collected from each donor, and TCR beta sequencing was performed on peripheral blood mononuclear cells. The Qiagen DNeasy Blood Extraction Kit was used to extract genomic DNA from the blood cell samples. Library preparation was by the immunoSEQ multiplex PCR assay. For the multiplex PCR, a mixture combining 60 forward primers for TCR Vbeta segments and 13 reverse primers for TCR Jbeta segments was used. The CDR3 region of rearranged TCR beta genes was amplified from genomic DNA with a multiplex PCR assay. The amplified TCR beta libraries were sequenced on the Illumina HiSeq System as 87-base-pair reads. As for the original processing: A later analysis tallied approximately 87 million unique TCR beta chains across the 610 or so repertoires, and about 10 million of those chains were shared by two or more donors. A nearest-neighbor algorithm error-corrected the raw reads and collapsed the reads into unique sequences, merging closely related sequences to remove PCR and sequencing errors. V, D and J gene segments were assigned by aligning CDR3 sequences to IMGT reference sequences. For a sequence to be retained, at least a six-nucleotide match to both a V gene segment and a J gene segment was required. Rearrangements were called productive when the CDR3 lacked stop codons and stayed in frame with V and J; all others were non-productive. Following IMGT convention, CDR3 was defined as the stretch from the second conserved V-encoded cysteine up to the conserved J-encoded phenylalanine. Sequences without an unambiguous match to a single V gene segment were excluded from the earlier analysis of several hundred of the donors. In an earlier analysis of about 590 of the donors, a V segment was called functional when productive rearrangements were above 56.7%, and segregating when the standard deviation between donors exceeded 5%. A statistical classification framework was built for diagnosing cytomegalovirus status from the catalog of TCR beta chain sequences. V and J gene assignment, in a later analysis, came from comparing TCR nucleotide sequences with IMGT/GENE-DB human TR gene sequences. The TCRdist pipeline was used in a later analysis to assign CDR3 sequences and most-parsimonious VDJ recombination scenarios. In a later analysis, every TCR beta chain was defined by the combination of its CDR3 amino acid sequence and its V-gene family, and reads without a unique V-gene family were dropped. A later analysis removed 500 to 650 highly shared, low-generation-probability nucleotide sequences to deal with suspected cross-contamination and a sequencing artifact. A later analysis calculated a clonal expansion index for each public chain from normalized within-repertoire ranks of inferred template counts. Generation probabilities in a later analysis came from a VDJ recombination model fitted to out-of-frame rearrangements, and those results were checked against IGoR. In a later analysis, TCR-TCR, TCR-HLA and TCR-CMV co-occurrence was scored with hypergeometric tests, and a repertoire-size bias correction was applied to TCR pairs. A later analysis estimated false discovery rates by permuting HLA or CMV assignments 20 times. In a later analysis, co-occurring TCRs were grouped using DBSCAN, with TCRdist sequence similarity added in when clustering inside HLA-allele-positive subsets. Repertoires with fewer than 30,000 or more than 120,000 public chains were left out of co-occurrence clustering, as were a few repertoires with anomalous nucleotide sharing. Imported from immuneACCESS, the table was reduced by TCRdb to in-frame sequences with V and J called. These copies leave out some clones; in studies compared against another copy, an unresolved V gene accounts for under half, and the cause of the remainder is not known. V and J calls and clone size are those listed in that table; D and trimming were worked out from the DNA. For this sample there are about 280,000 clones; around nine tenths appear just once. The top ten hold approximately 2.2% of the sample.

The receptor was isolated from a woman aged 18-29 years in good health and CMV-seronegative. Sequencing input: PBMCs. The chain uses TRBV15 and TRBJ1-4; the D region possibly corresponds to TRBD1 (6 bases align). The sequenced DNA: TGTGCCACCAGCAGAGATCGATTAGGGGGAGAGGAAAAACTGTTTTTT. Its protein is CATSRDRLGGEEKLFF. Beyond the CDR3, the reference TRBV15 and TRBJ1-4 genes provide the residues; the full variable domain reads: DAMVIQNPRYQVTQFGKPVTLSCSQTLNHNVMYWYQQKSSQAPKLLFHYYDKDFNNEADTPDNFQSRRPNTSFCFLDIRSPGLGDTAMYLCATSRDRLGGEEKLFFGSGTQLSVL.